This TCR beta chain derives from a study of cytotoxic CD8 clonotypes in ibrutinib-treated CLL. In the case of this clone: Its antigen remains unknown.

General study findings and limits: The clonality went up when patients responded to ibrutinib and dropped back toward baseline at progression. Public clonotypes were seen rarely and were contracted or stable on treatment.

Measured with immunoSEQ multiplex PCR; TCRdb has only the in-frame clones, and not every one. The data show about 160,000 clones, with over 65% seen just once and roughly 2% held by the top ten. The CDR3 spans 14 residues. Trimming took 8 bases from V and 0 from J; bases not matched to a gene: 6. The germline V gene has CDR1 SEHNR and CDR2 FQNEAQ (reference sequence). The receptor comes from a human donor with chronic lymphocytic leukemia. The chain is built from TRBV7-9 and TRBJ1-1; 7 nucleotides agree with TRBD1. The starting material was PBMCs, obtained after 12 months of ibrutinib treatment. CDR3 amino acids: CASGKQGLNTEAFF. The DNA for the CDR3 is TGTGCCAGCGGGAAACAGGGGTTGAACACTGAAGCTTTCTTT.